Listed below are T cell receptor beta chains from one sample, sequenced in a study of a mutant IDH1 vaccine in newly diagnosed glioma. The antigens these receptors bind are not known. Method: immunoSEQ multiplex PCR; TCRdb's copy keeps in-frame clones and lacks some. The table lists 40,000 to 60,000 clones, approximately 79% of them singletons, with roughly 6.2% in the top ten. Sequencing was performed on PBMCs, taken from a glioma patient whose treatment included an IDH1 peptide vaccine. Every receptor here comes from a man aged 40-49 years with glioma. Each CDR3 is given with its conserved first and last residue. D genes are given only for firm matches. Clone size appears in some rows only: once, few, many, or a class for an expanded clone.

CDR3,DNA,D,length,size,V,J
CATRTGGGDTQYF,TGTGCCACCAGGACAGGGGGAGGAGATACGCAGTATTTT,TRBD1,13,.,TRBV25-1,TRBJ2-3
CASMSAGGLNEQFF,TGTGCCAGCATGTCCGCGGGGGGGCTCAATGAGCAGTTCTTC,TRBD2,14,.,TRBV2,TRBJ2-1
CASSADSNYGYTF,TGCGCCAGCAGTGCCGACAGCAACTATGGCTACACCTTC,.,13,.,TRBV10-1,TRBJ1-2
CASSPSYEQYF,TGTGCCAGCAGCCCCTCCTACGAGCAGTACTTC,.,11,.,TRBV7-9,TRBJ2-7
CASGGALSGNTIYF,TGTGCCAGCGGTGGGGCGCTCTCTGGAAACACCATATATTTT,.,14,.,TRBV6-5,TRBJ1-3
CASSLRSALSYEQYF,TGCGCCAGCAGCTTGAGGTCCGCCCTATCCTACGAGCAGTACTTC,.,15,.,TRBV5-1,TRBJ2-7
CASSEGQNEKLFF,TGCGCCAGCAGCGAGGGACAGAATGAAAAACTGTTTTTT,TRBD1,13,.,TRBV5-1,TRBJ1-4
CASSMWESGNTIYF,TGTGCCAGTAGTATGTGGGAATCTGGAAACACCATATATTTT,.,14,.,TRBV19,TRBJ1-3
CAMAWGRSGANVLTF,TGTGCCATGGCGTGGGGCCGCTCTGGGGCCAACGTCCTGACTTTC,.,15,.,TRBV30,TRBJ2-6
CASREGGTGSGNTIYF,TGTGCCAGCAGGGAAGGGGGTACCGGCTCTGGAAACACCATATATTTT,.,16,.,TRBV6-1,TRBJ1-3
CATGQDASGHYEQYF,TGTGCCACCGGGCAGGATGCTAGCGGACACTACGAGCAGTACTTC,TRBD2,15,.,TRBV6-1,TRBJ2-7
CASSLRGAGNTIYF,TGTGCCAGCAGCTTAAGAGGGGCTGGAAACACCATATATTTT,.,14,.,TRBV7-9,TRBJ1-3
CASSRPGANVLTF,TGTGCCAGCAGCCGACCTGGGGCCAACGTCCTGACTTTC,.,13,.,TRBV5-6,TRBJ2-6
CATRRSGRQETQYF,TGTGCCACCCGGAGAAGCGGTCGCCAAGAGACCCAGTACTTC,.,14,.,TRBV6-5,TRBJ2-5
CASKTEGFGSPLHF,TGTGCCAGCAAAACAGAGGGATTTGGTTCACCCCTCCACTTT,.,14,.,TRBV2,TRBJ1-6
CASSLTGSSYEQYF,TGTGCCAGCAGCTTAACAGGGAGCTCCTACGAGCAGTACTTC,.,14,.,TRBV7-8,TRBJ2-7
CASSSERGRGETQYF,TGTGCCAGCAGCTCGGAGCGGGGGAGAGGAGAGACCCAGTACTTC,TRBD2,15,.,TRBV7-6,TRBJ2-5
CASSSPGQINTEAFF,TGTGCCAGCAGCTCGCCGGGACAGATAAACACTGAAGCTTTCTTT,TRBD1,15,.,TRBV7-8,TRBJ1-1
CAITGGERGYTF,TGTGCCATCACAGGGGGCGAGCGAGGCTACACCTTC,TRBD1,12,.,TRBV10-3,TRBJ1-2
CASSLSPAATNEKLFF,TGTGCCAGCAGCTTGAGCCCGGCTGCAACTAATGAAAAACTGTTTTTT,.,16,.,TRBV5-6,TRBJ1-4
CASSVSWNEQFF,TGTGCCAGCAGCGTATCCTGGAATGAGCAGTTCTTC,.,12,once,TRBV9,TRBJ2-1
CASSQGTYEQYF,TGTGCCAGCAGCCAGGGCACCTACGAGCAGTACTTC,.,12,.,TRBV11-2,TRBJ2-7
CASSYGMNTEAFF,TGTGCCAGCAGTTACGGGATGAACACTGAAGCTTTCTTT,.,13,.,TRBV6-5,TRBJ1-1
CASSQDKRTVNEKLFF,TGCGCCAGCAGCCAAGATAAACGGACCGTGAATGAAAAACTGTTTTTT,.,16,.,TRBV4-1,TRBJ1-4
CASSWTPGTDNYGYTF,TGTGCCAGCAGCTGGACACCTGGGACAGATAACTATGGCTACACCTTC,TRBD1,16,.,TRBV5-6,TRBJ1-2
CASSVSQNLGGYTF,TGCGCCAGCAGCGTATCACAGAACCTAGGGGGCTACACCTTC,.,14,.,TRBV5-1,TRBJ1-2
CASTSISAGGGEQFF,TGTGCCAGCACCTCCATTTCGGCGGGGGGGGGTGAGCAGTTCTTC,TRBD2,15,.,TRBV6-5,TRBJ2-1
CASQQQGSGNTIYF,TGTGCCAGCCAACAACAGGGGTCTGGAAACACCATATATTTT,TRBD1,14,.,TRBV7-8,TRBJ1-3
CASSPRQGRVYGYTF,TGTGCCAGCAGTCCCCGACAGGGTAGGGTCTATGGCTACACCTTC,TRBD1,15,.,TRBV27,TRBJ1-2
CASSFGLEAFF,TGCGCCAGCAGCTTTGGGTTGGAGGCTTTCTTT,.,11,few,TRBV5-1,TRBJ1-1
CASRGRNYGYTF,TGTGCCAGCAGAGGACGGAACTATGGCTACACCTTC,.,12,.,TRBV2,TRBJ1-2
CASSAPQGGGFTDTQYF,TGTGCCAGTAGTGCCCCTCAGGGTGGGGGCTTCACAGATACGCAGTATTTT,.,17,.,TRBV19,TRBJ2-3
CASSLGARTGGYEQYF,TGCGCCAGCAGCTTGGGGGCGAGGACAGGGGGCTACGAGCAGTACTTC,TRBD1,16,.,TRBV5-1,TRBJ2-7
CASSVDRGGNQPQHF,TGTGCCAGTAGTGTAGACAGGGGGGGCAATCAGCCCCAGCATTTT,TRBD1,15,.,TRBV19,TRBJ1-5
CASRNRGTDTQYF,TGTGCCAGCAGGAATAGGGGGACAGATACGCAGTATTTT,.,13,.,TRBV27,TRBJ2-3
CSVGRQGQRNEQFF,TGCAGCGTTGGTAGACAGGGCCAAAGGAATGAGCAGTTCTTC,TRBD1,14,.,TRBV29-1,TRBJ2-1
CASSRANYGYTF,TGTGCCAGTAGTAGAGCGAACTATGGCTACACCTTC,.,12,.,TRBV19,TRBJ1-2
CASSLYTFTDTQYF,TGTGCCAGTAGTCTATACACCTTCACAGATACGCAGTATTTT,.,14,.,TRBV19,TRBJ2-3
CASSLERDGSPLHF,TGTGCCAGCAGCCTCGAAAGGGACGGATCACCCCTCCACTTT,.,14,.,TRBV5-5,TRBJ1-6
CASSLGQSGYTF,TGTGCCAGCAGCTTAGGACAGTCTGGCTACACCTTC,.,12,few,TRBV11-2,TRBJ1-2
CASSTRQVRGAFF,TGTGCCAGCAGCACCCGACAGGTCCGCGGGGCTTTCTTT,.,13,.,TRBV5-6,TRBJ1-1
CASRTAAHSTGELFF,TGCGCCAGCAGAACGGCGGCCCACTCCACCGGGGAGCTGTTTTTT,.,15,.,TRBV5-1,TRBJ2-2
CACGGSNQPQHF,TGTGCCTGCGGGGGTTCCAATCAGCCCCAGCATTTT,.,12,.,TRBV10-3,TRBJ1-5
CASSGGGQGYTDTQYF,TGCGCCAGCAGCGGGGGGGGACAGGGGTACACAGATACGCAGTATTTT,TRBD1,16,.,TRBV4-1,TRBJ2-3
CASRTTGENTGELFF,TGTGCCAGCAGGACGACAGGGGAAAACACCGGGGAGCTGTTTTTT,TRBD1,15,.,TRBV7-6,TRBJ2-2
CSVGGTYQMNTEAFF,TGCAGCGTTGGAGGCACATATCAAATGAACACTGAAGCTTTCTTT,.,15,.,TRBV29-1,TRBJ1-1
CASSYRRDTWSYGYTF,TGCGCCAGCAGTTATCGACGGGACACTTGGTCTTATGGCTACACCTTC,.,16,few,TRBV23-1,TRBJ1-2
CAIDRDNEKLFF,TGTGCCATCGACAGGGACAACGAAAAACTGTTTTTT,TRBD1,12,few,TRBV7-9,TRBJ1-4
CAWSVGSNTEAFF,TGTGCCTGGAGTGTAGGCTCGAACACTGAAGCTTTCTTT,.,13,.,TRBV30,TRBJ1-1
CASSPWDSSGANVLTF,TGTGCCAGCTCACCGTGGGACAGCTCTGGGGCCAACGTCCTGACTTTC,TRBD1,16,.,TRBV18,TRBJ2-6
CASSGRLGQGGSPLHF,TGTGCCAGCAGTGGACGGTTAGGACAGGGAGGATCACCCCTCCACTTT,TRBD1,16,.,TRBV2,TRBJ1-6
CASSLLHSYEQYF,TGTGCCAGCAGCCTTCTCCACTCCTACGAGCAGTACTTC,.,13,.,TRBV7-9,TRBJ2-7
CASSLGAEPSYEQYF,TGTGCCAGCAGCTTAGGGGCCGAACCCTCCTACGAGCAGTACTTC,.,15,.,TRBV7-2,TRBJ2-7
CASSFRGASTGELFF,TGTGCCAGCAGTTTTAGAGGGGCTTCCACCGGGGAGCTGTTTTTT,.,15,.,TRBV27,TRBJ2-2
CAWSDGRGSWTGLGETQYF,TGTGCCTGGAGTGATGGAAGAGGGTCCTGGACAGGGTTAGGGGAGACCCAGTACTTC,TRBD1,19,once,TRBV30,TRBJ2-5
CASSQGTGKVTEAFF,TGTGCCAGCAGCCAAGGAACAGGGAAGGTCACTGAAGCTTTCTTT,.,15,.,TRBV4-2,TRBJ1-1
CATSRDPGTGSREQYF,TGTGCCACCAGCAGAGATCCTGGGACAGGGTCGAGGGAGCAGTACTTC,TRBD1,16,.,TRBV15,TRBJ2-7
CASSYSTISGNTIYF,TGTGCCAGCAGTTACTCGACAATCTCTGGAAACACCATATATTTT,.,15,.,TRBV6-5,TRBJ1-3
CASSLISGGAGTQYF,TGTGCCAGCAGCCTGATTAGCGGGGGGGCGGGGACCCAGTACTTC,TRBD2,15,once,TRBV5-6,TRBJ2-5